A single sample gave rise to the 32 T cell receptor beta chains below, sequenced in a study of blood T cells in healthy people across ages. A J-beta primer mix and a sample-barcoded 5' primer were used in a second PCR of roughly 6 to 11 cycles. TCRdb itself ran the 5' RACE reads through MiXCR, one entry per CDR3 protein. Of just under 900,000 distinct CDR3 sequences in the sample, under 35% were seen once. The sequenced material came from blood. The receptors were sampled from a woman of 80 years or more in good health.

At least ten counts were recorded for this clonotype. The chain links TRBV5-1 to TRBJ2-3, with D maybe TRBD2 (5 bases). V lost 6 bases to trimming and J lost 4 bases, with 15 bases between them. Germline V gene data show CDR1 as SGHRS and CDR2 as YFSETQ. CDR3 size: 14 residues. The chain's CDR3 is CASKLSSGPDTQYF. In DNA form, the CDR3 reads TGCGCCAGCAAACTTAGCAGCGGTCCAGATACGCAGTATTTT.

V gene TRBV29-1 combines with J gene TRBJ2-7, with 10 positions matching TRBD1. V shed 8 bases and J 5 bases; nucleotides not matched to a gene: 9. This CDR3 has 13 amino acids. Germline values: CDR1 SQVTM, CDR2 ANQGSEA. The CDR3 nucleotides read TGCAGCTGGAAGGGACAGGGGATAAACGAGCAGTACTTC. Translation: CSWKGQGINEQYF.

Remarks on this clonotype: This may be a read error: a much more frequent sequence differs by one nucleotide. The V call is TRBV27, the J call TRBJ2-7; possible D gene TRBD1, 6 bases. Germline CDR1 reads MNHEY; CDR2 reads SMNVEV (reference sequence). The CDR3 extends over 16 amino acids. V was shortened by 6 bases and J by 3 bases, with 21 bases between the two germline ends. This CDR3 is CASRPTRGGLDYEQYF. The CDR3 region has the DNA TGTGCCAGCAGACCAACACGAGGGGGTCTCGACTACGAGCAGTACTTC.

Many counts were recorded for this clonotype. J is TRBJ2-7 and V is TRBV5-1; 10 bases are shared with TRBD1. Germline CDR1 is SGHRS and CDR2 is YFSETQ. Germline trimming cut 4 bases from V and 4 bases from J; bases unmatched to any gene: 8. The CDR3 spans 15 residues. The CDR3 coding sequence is TGCGCCAGCAGCCCAGGGACAGGGGCGTTGTACGAGCAGTACTTC. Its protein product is CASSPGTGALYEQYF.

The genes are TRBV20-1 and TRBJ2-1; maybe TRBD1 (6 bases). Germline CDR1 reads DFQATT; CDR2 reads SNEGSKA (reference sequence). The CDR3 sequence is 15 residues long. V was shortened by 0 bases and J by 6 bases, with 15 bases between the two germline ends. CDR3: CSAREGANVFNEQFF. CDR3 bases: TGCAGTGCTAGAGAGGGGGCCAATGTCTTCAATGAGCAGTTCTTC.

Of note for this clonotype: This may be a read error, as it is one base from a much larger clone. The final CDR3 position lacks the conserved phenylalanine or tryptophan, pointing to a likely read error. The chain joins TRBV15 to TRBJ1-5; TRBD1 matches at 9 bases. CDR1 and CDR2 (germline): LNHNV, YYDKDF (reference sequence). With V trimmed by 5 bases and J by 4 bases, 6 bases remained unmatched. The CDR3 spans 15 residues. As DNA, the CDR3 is TGTGCCACCAGCGGTCCCGGGACAGGGAATCAGCCCCAGCATTTG. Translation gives CATSGPGTGNQPQHL.

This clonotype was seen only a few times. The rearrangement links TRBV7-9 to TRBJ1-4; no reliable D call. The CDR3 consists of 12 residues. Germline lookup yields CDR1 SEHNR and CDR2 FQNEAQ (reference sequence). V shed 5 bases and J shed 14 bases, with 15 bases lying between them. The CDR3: CASSANEVVLFF. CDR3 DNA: TGTGCCAGCAGCGCAAACGAGGTCGTGCTGTTTTTT.

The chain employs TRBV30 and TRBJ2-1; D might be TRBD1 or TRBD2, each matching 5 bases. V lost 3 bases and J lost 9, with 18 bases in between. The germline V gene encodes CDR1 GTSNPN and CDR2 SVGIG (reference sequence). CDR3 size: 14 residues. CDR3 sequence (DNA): TGTGCCTGGAGGAGGTCAGGGACGGGACCTGAGCAGTTCTTC. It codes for CAWRRSGTGPEQFF. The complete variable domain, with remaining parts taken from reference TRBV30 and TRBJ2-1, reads SQTIHQWPATLVQPVGSPLSLECTVEGTSNPNLYWYRQAAGRGLQLLFYSVGIGQISSEVPQNLSASRPQDRQFILSSKKLLLSDSGFYLCAWRRSGTGPEQFFGPGTRLTVL.

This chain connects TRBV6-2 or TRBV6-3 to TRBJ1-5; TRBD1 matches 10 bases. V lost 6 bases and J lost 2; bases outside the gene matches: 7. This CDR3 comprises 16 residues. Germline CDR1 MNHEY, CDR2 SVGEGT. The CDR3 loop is CASSGQGVMGNQPQHF. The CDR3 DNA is TGTGCCAGCAGCGGACAGGGGGTGATGGGCAATCAGCCCCAGCATTTT.

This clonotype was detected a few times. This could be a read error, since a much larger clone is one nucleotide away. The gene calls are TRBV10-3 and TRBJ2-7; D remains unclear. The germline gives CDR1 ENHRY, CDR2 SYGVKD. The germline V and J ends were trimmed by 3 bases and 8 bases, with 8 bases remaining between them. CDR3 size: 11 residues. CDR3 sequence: CAISDAYKQYF. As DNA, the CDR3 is TGTGCCATCAGTGATGCGTACAAGCAGTACTTC.

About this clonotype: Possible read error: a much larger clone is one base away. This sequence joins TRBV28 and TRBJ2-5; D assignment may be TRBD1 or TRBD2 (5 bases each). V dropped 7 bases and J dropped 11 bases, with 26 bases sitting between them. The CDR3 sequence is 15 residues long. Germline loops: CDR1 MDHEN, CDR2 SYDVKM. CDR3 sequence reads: CASKVPGPTYNEQYF. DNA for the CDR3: TGTGCCAGCAAAGTGCCGGGACCCACTTACAATGAGCAGTACTTC. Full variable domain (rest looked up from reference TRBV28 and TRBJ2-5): DVKVTQSSRYLVKRTGEKVFLECVQDMDHENMFWYRQDPGLGLRLIYFSYDVKMKEKGDIPEGYSVSREKKERFSLILESASTNQTSMYLCASKVPGPTYNEQYFGPGTRLLVL.

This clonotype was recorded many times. CDR3 DNA: TGTGCCAGCAGCCAAGCTCTGGGAGTAAACTATGGCTACACCTTC. Its protein is CASSQALGVNYGYTF. The chain employs TRBV4-2 and TRBJ1-2; no clear D gene. V gave up 1 base and J gave up 2 bases, with 11 bases separating them. CDR1 is LGHNA, CDR2 YNFKEQ, per germline. The length of the CDR3 is 15 residues.

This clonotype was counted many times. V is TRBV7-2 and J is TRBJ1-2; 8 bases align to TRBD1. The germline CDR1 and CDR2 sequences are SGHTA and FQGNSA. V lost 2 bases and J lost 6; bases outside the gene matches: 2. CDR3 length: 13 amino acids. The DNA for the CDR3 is TGTGCCAGCAGCTTACCGACAGGGGATGGCTACACCTTC. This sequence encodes CASSLPTGDGYTF.

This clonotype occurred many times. The CDR3 spells CASSGGPGGYNEQFF. CDR3 bases: TGCGCCAGCAGCGGGGGGCCGGGGGGATACAATGAGCAGTTCTTC. The chain carries TRBV5-1 and TRBJ2-1, with TRBD2 as a possible D gene (7 bases). This CDR3 is 15 amino acids long. From germline, CDR1 is SGHRS and CDR2 YFSETQ. V lost 4 bases and J lost 4, with 15 bases in between.

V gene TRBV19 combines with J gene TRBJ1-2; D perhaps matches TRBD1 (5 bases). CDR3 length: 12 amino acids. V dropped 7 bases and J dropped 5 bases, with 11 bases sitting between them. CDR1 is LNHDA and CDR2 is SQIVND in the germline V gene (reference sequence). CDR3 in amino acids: CASNGGDYGYTF. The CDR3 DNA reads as TGTGCCAGTAATGGAGGGGATTATGGCTACACCTTC.

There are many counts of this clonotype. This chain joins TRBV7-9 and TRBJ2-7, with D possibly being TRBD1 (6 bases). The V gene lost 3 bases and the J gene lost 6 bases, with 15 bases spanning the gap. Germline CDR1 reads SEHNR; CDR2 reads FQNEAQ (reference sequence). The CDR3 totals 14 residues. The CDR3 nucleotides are TGTGCCAGCAGCTTCGCCGGGACACCCCCCGAGCAGTACTTC. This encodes CASSFAGTPPEQYF.

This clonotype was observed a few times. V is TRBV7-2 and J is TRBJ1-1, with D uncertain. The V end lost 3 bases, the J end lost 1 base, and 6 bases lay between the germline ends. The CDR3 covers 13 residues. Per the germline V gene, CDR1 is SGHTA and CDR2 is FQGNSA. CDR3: CASSFSPNTEAFF. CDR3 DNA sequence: TGTGCCAGCAGCTTCAGTCCGAACACTGAAGCTTTCTTT.

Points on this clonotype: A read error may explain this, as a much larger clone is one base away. CDR3 DNA sequence: TGTGCCACCCGGACCGAGCCTGCGGGGCCCCAGCATTTT. This codes for CATRTEPAGPQHF. This chain connects TRBV15 to TRBJ1-5; D remains unclear. This CDR3 has 13 residues. V was pared by 8 bases and J by 9 bases, with 17 bases between. Germline CDR1 and CDR2: LNHNV and YYDKDF (reference sequence). The full variable domain, in which reference TRBV15 and TRBJ1-5 provide the parts outside the CDR3, is DAMVIQNPRYQVTQFGKPVTLSCSQTLNHNVMYWYQQKSSQAPKLLFHYYDKDFNNEADTPDNFQSRRPNTSFCFLDIRSPGLGDTAMYLCATRTEPAGPQHFGDGTRLSIL.

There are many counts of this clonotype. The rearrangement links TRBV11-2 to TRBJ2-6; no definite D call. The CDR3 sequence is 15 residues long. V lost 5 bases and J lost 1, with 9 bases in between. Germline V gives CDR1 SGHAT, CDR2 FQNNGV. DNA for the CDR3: TGTGCCAGCAGCCTGGGATTTTCTGGGGCCAACGTCCTGACTTTC. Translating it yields CASSLGFSGANVLTF. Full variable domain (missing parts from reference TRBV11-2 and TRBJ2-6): EAGVAQSPRYKIIEKRQSVAFWCNPISGHATLYWYQQILGQGPKLLIQFQNNGVVDDSQLPKDRFSAERLKGVDSTLKIQPAKLEDSAVYLCASSLGFSGANVLTFGAGSRLTVL.

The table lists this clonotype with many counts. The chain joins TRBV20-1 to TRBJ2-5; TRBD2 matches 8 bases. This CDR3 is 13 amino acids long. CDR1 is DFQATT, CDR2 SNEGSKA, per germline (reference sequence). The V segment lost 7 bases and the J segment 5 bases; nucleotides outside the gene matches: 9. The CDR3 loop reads CSDTGLAGETQYF. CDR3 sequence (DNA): TGCAGTGATACAGGACTAGCCGGTGAGACCCAGTACTTC.

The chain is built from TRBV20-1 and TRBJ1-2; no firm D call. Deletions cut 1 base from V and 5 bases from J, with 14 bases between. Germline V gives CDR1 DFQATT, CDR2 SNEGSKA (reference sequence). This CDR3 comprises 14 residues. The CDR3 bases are TGCAGTGCTAGAGTGGGTTTCATGGAGTATGGCTACACCTTC. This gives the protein CSARVGFMEYGYTF.

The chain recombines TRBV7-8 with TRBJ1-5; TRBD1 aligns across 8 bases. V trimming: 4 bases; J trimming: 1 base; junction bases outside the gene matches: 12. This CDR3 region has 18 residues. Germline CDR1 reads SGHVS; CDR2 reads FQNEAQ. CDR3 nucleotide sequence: TGTGCCAGCAGCTCAGCTAGTGTGACAGGGGCCAGCAATCAGCCCCAGCATTTT. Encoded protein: CASSSASVTGASNQPQHF. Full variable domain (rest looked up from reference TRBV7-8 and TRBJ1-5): GAGVSQSPRYKVAKRGQDVALRCDPISGHVSLFWYQQALGQGPEFLTYFQNEAQLDKSGLPSDRFFAERPEGSVSTLKIQRTQQEDSAVYLCASSSASVTGASNQPQHFGDGTRLSIL.

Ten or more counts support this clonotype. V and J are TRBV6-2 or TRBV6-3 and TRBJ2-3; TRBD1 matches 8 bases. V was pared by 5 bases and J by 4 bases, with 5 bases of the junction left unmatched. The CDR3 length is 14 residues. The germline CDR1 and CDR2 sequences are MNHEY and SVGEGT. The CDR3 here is CASSRTGWADTQYF. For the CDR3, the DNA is TGTGCCAGCAGTAGGACAGGGTGGGCAGATACGCAGTATTTT.

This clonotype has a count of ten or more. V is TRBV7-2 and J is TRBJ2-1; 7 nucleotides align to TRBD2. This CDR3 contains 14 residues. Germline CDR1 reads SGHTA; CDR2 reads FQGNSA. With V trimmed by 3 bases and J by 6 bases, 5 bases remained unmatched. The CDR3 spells CASSLSGASNEQFF. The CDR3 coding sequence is TGTGCCAGCAGCTTGAGCGGGGCTAGCAATGAGCAGTTCTTC. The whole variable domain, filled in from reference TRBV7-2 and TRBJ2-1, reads GAGVSQSPSNKVTEKGKDVELRCDPISGHTALYWYRQSLGQGLEFLIYFQGNSAPDKSGLPSDRFSAERTGGSVSTLTIQRTQQEDSAVYLCASSLSGASNEQFFGPGTRLTVL.

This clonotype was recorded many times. As DNA, the CDR3 is TGTGCCAGCAGCTTACCCCAGGGGCTCGACGAGCAGTACTTC. Its translation: CASSLPQGLDEQYF. The V gene is TRBV7-2, the J gene TRBJ2-7; possible D gene TRBD1, 6 bases. The V end lost 2 bases, the J end lost 5 bases, and 13 bases lay between the germline ends. Germline-derived CDR1 and CDR2 are SGHTA and FQGNSA. The CDR3 loop spans 14 amino acids.

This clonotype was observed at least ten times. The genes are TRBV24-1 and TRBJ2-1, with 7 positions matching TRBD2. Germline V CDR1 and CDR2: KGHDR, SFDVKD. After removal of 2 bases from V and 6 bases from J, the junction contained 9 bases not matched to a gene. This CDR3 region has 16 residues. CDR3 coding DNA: TGTGCCACCAGTGATTCTAGGACTAGACTCGTCAATGAGCAGTTCTTC. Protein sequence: CATSDSRTRLVNEQFF.

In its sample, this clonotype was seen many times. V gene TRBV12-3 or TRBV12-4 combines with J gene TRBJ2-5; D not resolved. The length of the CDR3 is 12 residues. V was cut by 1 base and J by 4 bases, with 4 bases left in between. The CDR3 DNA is TGTGCCAGCAGTTTAGTGGCAGAGACCCAGTACTTC. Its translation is CASSLVAETQYF.

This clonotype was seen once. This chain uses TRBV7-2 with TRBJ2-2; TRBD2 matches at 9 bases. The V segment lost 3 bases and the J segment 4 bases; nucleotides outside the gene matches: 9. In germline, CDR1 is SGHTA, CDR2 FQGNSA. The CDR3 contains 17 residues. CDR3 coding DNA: TGTGCCAGCAGCTTTAGAGGGCAAGCGGGGGGCACCGGGGAGCTGTTTTTT. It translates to CASSFRGQAGGTGELFF.

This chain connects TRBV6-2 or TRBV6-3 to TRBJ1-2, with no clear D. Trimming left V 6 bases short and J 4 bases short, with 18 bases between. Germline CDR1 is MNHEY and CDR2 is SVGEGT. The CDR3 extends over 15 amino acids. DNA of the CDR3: TGTGCCAGCAGAACCGGGCCACCGATTCCCTATGGCTACACCTTC. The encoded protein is CASRTGPPIPYGYTF.

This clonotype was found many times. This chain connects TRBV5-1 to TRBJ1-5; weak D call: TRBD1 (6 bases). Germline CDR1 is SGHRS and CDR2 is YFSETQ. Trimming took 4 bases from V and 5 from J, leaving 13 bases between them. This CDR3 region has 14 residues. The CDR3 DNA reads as TGCGCCAGCAGCCTGGACAGTCTTTATCAGCCCCAGCATTTT. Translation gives CASSLDSLYQPQHF.

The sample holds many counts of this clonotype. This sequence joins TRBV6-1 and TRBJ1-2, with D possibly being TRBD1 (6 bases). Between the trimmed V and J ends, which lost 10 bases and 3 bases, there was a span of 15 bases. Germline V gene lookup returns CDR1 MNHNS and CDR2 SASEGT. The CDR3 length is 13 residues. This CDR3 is CATENRDYYGYTF. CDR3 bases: TGTGCCACCGAAAACAGGGATTACTATGGCTACACCTTC.

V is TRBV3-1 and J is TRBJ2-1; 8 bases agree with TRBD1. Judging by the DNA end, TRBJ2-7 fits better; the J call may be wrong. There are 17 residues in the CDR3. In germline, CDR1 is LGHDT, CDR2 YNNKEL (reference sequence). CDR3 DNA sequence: TGTGCCAGCAGCCAAGTGGGGGGACAGGTAACCTACAATGAGCAGTACTTC. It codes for CASSQVGGQVTYNEQYF.